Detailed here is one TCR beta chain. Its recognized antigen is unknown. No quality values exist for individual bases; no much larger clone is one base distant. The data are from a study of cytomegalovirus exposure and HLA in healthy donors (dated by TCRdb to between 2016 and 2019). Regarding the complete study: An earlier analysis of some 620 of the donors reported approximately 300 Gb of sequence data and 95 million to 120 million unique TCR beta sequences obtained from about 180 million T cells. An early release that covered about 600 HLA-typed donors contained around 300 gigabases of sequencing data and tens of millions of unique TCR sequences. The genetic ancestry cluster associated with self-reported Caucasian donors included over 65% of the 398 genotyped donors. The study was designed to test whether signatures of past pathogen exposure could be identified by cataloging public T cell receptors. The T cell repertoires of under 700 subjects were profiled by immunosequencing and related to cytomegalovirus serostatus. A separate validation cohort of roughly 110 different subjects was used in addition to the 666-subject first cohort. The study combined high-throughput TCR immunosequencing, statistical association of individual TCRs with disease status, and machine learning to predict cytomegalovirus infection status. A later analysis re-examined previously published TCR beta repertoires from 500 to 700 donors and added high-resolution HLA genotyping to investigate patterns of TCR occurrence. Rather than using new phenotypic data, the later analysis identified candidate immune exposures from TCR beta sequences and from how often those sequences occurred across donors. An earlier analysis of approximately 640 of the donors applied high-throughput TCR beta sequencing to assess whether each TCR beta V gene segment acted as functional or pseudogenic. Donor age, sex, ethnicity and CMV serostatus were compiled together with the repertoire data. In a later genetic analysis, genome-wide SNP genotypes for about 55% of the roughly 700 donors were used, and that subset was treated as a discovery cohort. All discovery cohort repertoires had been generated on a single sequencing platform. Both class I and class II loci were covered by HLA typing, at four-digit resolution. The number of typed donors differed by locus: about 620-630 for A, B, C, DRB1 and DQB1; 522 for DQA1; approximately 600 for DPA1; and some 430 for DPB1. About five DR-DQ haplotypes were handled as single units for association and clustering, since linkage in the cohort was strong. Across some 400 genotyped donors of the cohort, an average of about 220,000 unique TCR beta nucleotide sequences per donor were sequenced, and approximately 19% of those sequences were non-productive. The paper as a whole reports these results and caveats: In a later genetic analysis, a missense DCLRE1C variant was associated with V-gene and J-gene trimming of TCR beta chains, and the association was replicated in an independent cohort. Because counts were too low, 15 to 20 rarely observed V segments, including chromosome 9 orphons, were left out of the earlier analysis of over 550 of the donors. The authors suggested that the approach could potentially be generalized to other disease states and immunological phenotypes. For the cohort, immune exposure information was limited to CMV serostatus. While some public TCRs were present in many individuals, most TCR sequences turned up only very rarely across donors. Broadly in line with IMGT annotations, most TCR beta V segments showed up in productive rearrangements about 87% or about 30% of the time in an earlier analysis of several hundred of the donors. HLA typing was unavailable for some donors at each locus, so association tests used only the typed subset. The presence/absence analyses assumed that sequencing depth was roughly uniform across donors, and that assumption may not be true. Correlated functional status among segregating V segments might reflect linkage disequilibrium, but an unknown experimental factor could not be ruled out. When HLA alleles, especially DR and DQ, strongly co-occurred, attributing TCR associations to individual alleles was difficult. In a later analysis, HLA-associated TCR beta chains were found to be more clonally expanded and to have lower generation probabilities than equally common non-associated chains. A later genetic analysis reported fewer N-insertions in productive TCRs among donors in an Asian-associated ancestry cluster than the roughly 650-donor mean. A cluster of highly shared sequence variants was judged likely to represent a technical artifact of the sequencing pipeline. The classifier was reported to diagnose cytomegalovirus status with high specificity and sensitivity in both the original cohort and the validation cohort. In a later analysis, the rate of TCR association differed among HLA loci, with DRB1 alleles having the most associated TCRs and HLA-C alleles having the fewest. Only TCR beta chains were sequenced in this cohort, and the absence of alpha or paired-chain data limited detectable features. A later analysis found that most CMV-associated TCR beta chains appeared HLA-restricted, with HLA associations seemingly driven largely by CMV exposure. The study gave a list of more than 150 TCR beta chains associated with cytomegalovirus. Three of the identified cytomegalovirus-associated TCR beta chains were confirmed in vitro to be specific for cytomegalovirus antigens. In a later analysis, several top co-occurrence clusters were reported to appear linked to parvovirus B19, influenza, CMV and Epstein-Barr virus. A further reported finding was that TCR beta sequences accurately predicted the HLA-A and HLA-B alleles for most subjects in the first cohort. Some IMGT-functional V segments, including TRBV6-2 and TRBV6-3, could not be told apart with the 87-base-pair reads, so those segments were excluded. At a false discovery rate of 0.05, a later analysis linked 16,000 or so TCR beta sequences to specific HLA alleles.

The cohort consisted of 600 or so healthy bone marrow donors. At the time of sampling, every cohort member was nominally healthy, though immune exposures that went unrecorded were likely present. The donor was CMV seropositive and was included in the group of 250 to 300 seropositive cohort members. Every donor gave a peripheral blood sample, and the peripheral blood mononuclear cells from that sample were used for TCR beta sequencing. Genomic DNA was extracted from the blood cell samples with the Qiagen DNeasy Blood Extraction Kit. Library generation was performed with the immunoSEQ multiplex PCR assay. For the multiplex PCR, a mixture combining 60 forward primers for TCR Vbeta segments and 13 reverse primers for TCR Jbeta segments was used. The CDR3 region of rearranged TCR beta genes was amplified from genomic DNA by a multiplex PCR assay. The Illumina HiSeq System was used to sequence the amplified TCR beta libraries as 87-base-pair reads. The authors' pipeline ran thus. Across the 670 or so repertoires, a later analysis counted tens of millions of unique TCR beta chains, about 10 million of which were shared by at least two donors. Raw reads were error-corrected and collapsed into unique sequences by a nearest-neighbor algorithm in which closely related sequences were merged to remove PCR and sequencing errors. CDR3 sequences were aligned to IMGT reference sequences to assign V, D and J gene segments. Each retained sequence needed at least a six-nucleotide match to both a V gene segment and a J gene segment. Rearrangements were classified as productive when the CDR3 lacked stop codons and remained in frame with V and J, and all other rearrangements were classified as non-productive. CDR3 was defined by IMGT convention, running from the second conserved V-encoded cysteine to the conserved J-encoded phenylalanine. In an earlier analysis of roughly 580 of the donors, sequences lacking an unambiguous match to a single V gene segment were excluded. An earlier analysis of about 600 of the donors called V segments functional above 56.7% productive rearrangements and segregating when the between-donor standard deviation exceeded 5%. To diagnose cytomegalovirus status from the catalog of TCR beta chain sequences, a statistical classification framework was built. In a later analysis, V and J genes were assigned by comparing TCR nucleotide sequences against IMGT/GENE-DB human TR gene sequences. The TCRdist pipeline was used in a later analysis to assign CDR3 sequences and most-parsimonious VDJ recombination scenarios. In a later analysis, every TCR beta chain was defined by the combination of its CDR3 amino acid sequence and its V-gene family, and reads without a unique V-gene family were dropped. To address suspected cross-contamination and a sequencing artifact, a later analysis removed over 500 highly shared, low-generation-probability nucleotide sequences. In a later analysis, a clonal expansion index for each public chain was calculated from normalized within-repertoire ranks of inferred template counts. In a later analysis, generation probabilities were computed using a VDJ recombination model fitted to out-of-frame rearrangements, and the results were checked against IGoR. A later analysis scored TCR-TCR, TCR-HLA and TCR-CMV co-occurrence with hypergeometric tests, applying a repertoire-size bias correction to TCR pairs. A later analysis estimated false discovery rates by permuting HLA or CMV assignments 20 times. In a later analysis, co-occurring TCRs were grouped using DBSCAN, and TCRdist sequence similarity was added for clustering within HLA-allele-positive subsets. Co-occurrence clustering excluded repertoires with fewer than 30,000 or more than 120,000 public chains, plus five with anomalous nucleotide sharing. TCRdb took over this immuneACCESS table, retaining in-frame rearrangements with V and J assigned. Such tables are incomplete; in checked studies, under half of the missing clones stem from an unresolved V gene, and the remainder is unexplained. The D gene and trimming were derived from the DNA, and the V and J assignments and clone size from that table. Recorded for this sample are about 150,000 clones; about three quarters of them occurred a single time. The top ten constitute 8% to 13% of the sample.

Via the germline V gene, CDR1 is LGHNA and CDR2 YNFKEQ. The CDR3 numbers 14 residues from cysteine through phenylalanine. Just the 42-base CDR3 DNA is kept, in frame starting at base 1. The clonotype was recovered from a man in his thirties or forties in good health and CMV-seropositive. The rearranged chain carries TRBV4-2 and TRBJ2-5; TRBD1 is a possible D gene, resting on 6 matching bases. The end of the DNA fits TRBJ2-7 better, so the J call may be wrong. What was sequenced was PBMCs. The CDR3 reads CASSQDQGTLEQYF. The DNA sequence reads TGTGCCAGCAGCCAAGACCAGGGGACCCTCGAGCAGTACTTC.